These T cell receptor beta chains were read from a single sample in a study of Ad26.COV2.S vaccination and SARS-CoV-2 variants. Assay used: immunoSEQ multiplex PCR; TCRdb lists only in-frame clones, some missing. The table shows around 300,000 clones, with about 88% occurring only once. Source: peripheral blood, taken in a trial of Ad26.COV2.S vaccine versus placebo. The receptor source for this set is a person aged 18-65 years who received the Ad26.COV2.S COVID-19 vaccine or a placebo. The CDR3 runs from the conserved cysteine through the conserved F or W. D genes are given only for firm matches. Size tells how often a clone was seen (once, few, many) or the class of an expanded clone, and some rows leave it out.

len	v_gene	d_gene	abundance	j_gene	CDR3aa	CDR3nt
13	TRBV15	-	-	TRBJ1-1	CATSRSGDTEAFF	TGTGCCACCAGCAGGTCAGGGGACACTGAAGCTTTCTTT
18	TRBV21-1	-	-	TRBJ2-5	CASSPSTSGGKAGETQYF	TGTGCCAGCAGCCCTTCGACTAGCGGAGGGAAGGCGGGGGAGACCCAGTACTTC
15	TRBV5-4	-	-	TRBJ1-2	CASSGMGILTGGYTF	TGTGCCAGCTCGGGCATGGGGATCTTAACTGGTGGCTACACCTTC
13	TRBV28	-	-	TRBJ2-1	CASKSGTENEQFF	TGTGCCAGCAAATCCGGGACCGAAAATGAGCAGTTCTTC
12	TRBV6-1	-	-	TRBJ2-7	CASSEAQYEQYF	TGTGCCAGCAGTGAAGCTCAGTACGAGCAGTACTTC
15	TRBV19	-	-	TRBJ1-6	CASSRRDTYNSPLHF	TGTGCCAGTAGTAGACGGGACACCTATAATTCACCCCTCCACTTT
14	TRBV2	-	-	TRBJ1-4	CATSASRSNEKLFF	TGTGCCACTTCAGCCTCCCGATCTAATGAAAAACTGTTTTTT
13	TRBV6-2/TRBV6-3	-	-	TRBJ2-1	CASSQNRVNEQFF	TGTGCCAGCAGTCAGAACAGGGTAAATGAGCAGTTCTTC
12	TRBV7-9	-	-	TRBJ2-7	CASSSTGYEQYF	TGTGCCAGCAGCTCAACAGGCTACGAGCAGTACTTC
16	TRBV5-4	TRBD1	once	TRBJ2-1	CASSLGTGAGRAEQFF	TGTGCCAGCAGCTTGGGAACAGGGGCAGGCCGGGCTGAGCAGTTCTTC
14	TRBV4-3	-	-	TRBJ1-1	CASSQGHRNTEAFF	TGCGCCAGCAGCCAAGGACATAGGAACACTGAAGCTTTCTTT
15	TRBV15	TRBD2	once	TRBJ2-7	CATSAQRGGRDEQYF	TGTGCCACCAGCGCCCAACGGGGGGGTCGTGACGAGCAGTACTTC
16	TRBV6-6	-	once	TRBJ1-5	CASSYETYSANQPQHF	TGTGCCAGCAGTTACGAGACGTATAGCGCCAATCAGCCCCAGCATTTT
17	TRBV28	TRBD2	-	TRBJ2-1	CASSRPFSGGSPNEQFF	TGTGCCAGCAGTCGCCCCTTTAGCGGGGGCTCCCCCAATGAGCAGTTCTTC
14	TRBV7-9	-	-	TRBJ1-6	CASSLGQINSPLHF	TGTGCCAGCAGCTTAGGGCAGATAAATTCACCCCTCCACTTT
14	TRBV23-1	TRBD1	-	TRBJ2-1	CASSRRKAGTGYVF	TGCGCCAGCAGTCGTAGGAAGGCCGGGACAGGGTATGTCTTC
16	TRBV6-5	-	-	TRBJ1-6	CASSYGHRRNNSPLHF	TGTGCCAGCAGTTACGGACACCGAAGAAACAATTCACCCCTCCACTTT
20	TRBV6-4	-	-	TRBJ1-5	CASSDSRNGRGYGSNQPQHF	TGTGCCAGCAGTGACTCGAGAAATGGTCGGGGATACGGCAGCAATCAGCCCCAGCATTTT
16	TRBV12-2	-	-	TRBJ2-1	CASRPDDRASYNEQFF	TGTGCAAGTCGTCCGGACGACAGGGCCTCCTACAATGAGCAGTTCTTC
14	TRBV19	-	-	TRBJ1-6	CASSWAGDLSPLHF	TGTGCCAGTAGTTGGGCGGGGGATTTGTCCCCCCTCCACTTT
16	TRBV6-2/TRBV6-3	-	once	TRBJ2-6	CASSSPGKSGANVLTF	TGTGCCAGCAGTTCCCCAGGGAAGTCTGGGGCCAACGTCCTGACTTTC
15	TRBV9	-	-	TRBJ1-3	CASSVGPSSGNTIYF	TGTGCCAGCAGCGTAGGTCCGAGCTCTGGAAACACCATATATTTT
14	TRBV19	TRBD1	-	TRBJ1-5	CASHGQGSNQPQHF	TGTGCCAGCCATGGACAGGGGAGCAATCAGCCCCAGCATTTT
14	TRBV28	TRBD2	-	TRBJ2-1	CASDTAGGPNEQFF	TGTGCCAGCGATACGGCGGGAGGGCCAAATGAGCAGTTCTTC
17	TRBV7-8	-	-	TRBJ1-5	CASSLGAGRYSNQPQHF	TGTGCCAGCAGCTTAGGGGCGGGCAGGTATAGCAATCAGCCCCAGCATTTT
15	TRBV6-5	TRBD2	-	TRBJ2-1	CASSSSGGEGEEQFF	TGTGCCAGCAGTTCTAGCGGGGGGGAAGGGGAAGAGCAGTTCTTC
15	TRBV15	-	many	TRBJ2-7	CATSRDRGSSYEQYF	TGTGCCACCAGCAGAGATCGGGGCAGTTCCTACGAGCAGTACTTC